This TCR beta chain was captured by sequencing in a study of post-analysis software for immune sequencing data. General study findings and limits: Patients had higher frequencies than controls of roughly 5 TRBV segments, including TRBV5-6, TRBV5-1 and TRBV20-1.

Included in the TCR beta cDNA libraries were unique molecular identifiers. In TCRdb, the PCR reads were re-called with MiXCR into one record per CDR3 protein. Of some 260,000 distinct CDR3 sequences listed, 35% to 40% were seen once; the top ten hold less than 6%. As regards this clonotype: No antigen is known for it.

The trim removed 3 bases at V and 5 bases at J, leaving 9 bases unmatched. CDR3 length equals 15 residues. From germline, CDR1 is ENHRY and CDR2 SYGVKD. Sequenced material: blood. The receptor was isolated from a girl aged 5 to 17 with multiple sclerosis. The chain is built from TRBV10-3 and TRBJ1-2; 7 bases agree with TRBD1. Here the CDR3 reads CAISDSPGQKYGYTF. DNA for the CDR3: TGTGCCATCAGTGATTCCCCGGGACAGAAATATGGCTACACCTTC.